This T cell receptor (beta chain) derives from a study of blood T cell repertoires in COVID-19 (dated by TCRdb to the early 2020s). Looking at the study overall: Samples from collaborators originated in the United States, Italy and Spain and spanned both the acute and convalescent phases of COVID-19. The dataset comprised deeply sampled blood TCRbeta repertoires from subjects exposed to, actively infected with, or recovered from COVID-19. The prospective study material was composed of cDNA or gDNA derived from T cells, B-cell-depleted T cells, or PBMCs. The repertoires were made available in a free public database intended to serve as a resource for research on the immune response to SARS-CoV-2. A de-identified subject ID, COVID-19 status, age in years and sex were almost always included in the sample metadata. Where available, HLA class I and class II types were taken from metadata supplied by the sample provider and were not determined by assay-based typing. Samples came from the ongoing ImmuneRACE study (first 160 participants) plus 1,254 subjects from 6 global collaborators. Here is what the overall study found, with its caveats: The quantity of clinical and demographic metadata differed by source and by participant and was supplied without curation.

TCRbeta CDR3 regions were amplified from genomic DNA using the immunoSEQ Assay, a bias-controlled multiplex PCR. The source study handled its data this way. Nucleated cell counts per sample were estimated from amplification of reference gene primers within the assay. To quantify the absolute abundance of each unique TCRbeta CDR3 rearrangement, sequence reads were collapsed and filtered. For each sample, productive Simpson clonality was calculated as the square root of Simpson's diversity index over productive rearrangements. Not all clones reach the TCRdb copy of this immuneACCESS table, which keeps in-frame sequences only. Checked studies attribute under half of the gap to unresolved V genes and leave the rest unexplained. Clonal size and the V and J genes are those of that table, whereas D and trimming came from the DNA. The sample contains tens of thousands of clones, more than 85% of them found a single time. The ten largest make up less than 15% of the sample.

The CDR3 covers 11 residues, taking in both the cysteine and the phenylalanine. Of the read, only the CDR3 DNA is kept; its 33 bases are in frame from base 1. Trimming at the junction amounts to 4 bases on V and 0 bases on J, and the germline ends lie 4 bases apart. The germline V gene provides CDR1 SQVTM and CDR2 ANQGSEA. Notes on this clone: Its antigen has not been determined. No much larger clone is present one base from it, and per-base qualities are unavailable.

The collaborating institutions used their own protocols to collect whole blood in K2EDTA tubes. For TCRbeta analysis, collaborators shipped samples as frozen whole blood, isolated PBMCs, or DNA extracted from either of those sample types. The source is a human donor with active COVID-19. The donor label of this sample is uncertain. Sequences were obtained from peripheral blood. The chain links TRBV29-1 with TRBJ2-7; the D gene assignment is ambiguous. The CDR3 is CSVASSYEQYF. The DNA sequence follows: TGCAGCGTTGCTAGCTCCTACGAGCAGTACTTC.